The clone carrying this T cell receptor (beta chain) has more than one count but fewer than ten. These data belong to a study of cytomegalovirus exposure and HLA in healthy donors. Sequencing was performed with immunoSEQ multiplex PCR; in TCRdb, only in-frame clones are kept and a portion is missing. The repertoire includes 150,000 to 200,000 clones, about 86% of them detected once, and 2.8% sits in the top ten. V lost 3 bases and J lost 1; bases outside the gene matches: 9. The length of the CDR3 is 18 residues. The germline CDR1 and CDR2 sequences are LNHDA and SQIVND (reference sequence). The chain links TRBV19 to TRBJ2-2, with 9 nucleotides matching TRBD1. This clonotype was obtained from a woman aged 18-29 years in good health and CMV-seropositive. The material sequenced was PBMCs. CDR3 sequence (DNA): TGTGCCAGTAGTATTCTGGACAGGGGTCTCCTGAACACCGGGGAGCTGTTTTTT. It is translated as CASSILDRGLLNTGELFF.